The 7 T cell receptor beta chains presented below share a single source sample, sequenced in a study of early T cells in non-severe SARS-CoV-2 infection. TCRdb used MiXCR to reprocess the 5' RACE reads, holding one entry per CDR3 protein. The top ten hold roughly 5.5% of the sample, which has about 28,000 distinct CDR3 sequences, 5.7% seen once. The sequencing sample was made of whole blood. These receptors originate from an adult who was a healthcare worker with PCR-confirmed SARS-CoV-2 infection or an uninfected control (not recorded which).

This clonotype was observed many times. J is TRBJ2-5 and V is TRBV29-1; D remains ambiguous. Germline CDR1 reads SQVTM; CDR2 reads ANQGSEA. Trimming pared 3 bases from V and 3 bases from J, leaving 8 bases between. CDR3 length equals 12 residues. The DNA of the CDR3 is TGCAGCGTTGATCCAGGAGAAGAGACCCAGTACTTC. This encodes CSVDPGEETQYF.

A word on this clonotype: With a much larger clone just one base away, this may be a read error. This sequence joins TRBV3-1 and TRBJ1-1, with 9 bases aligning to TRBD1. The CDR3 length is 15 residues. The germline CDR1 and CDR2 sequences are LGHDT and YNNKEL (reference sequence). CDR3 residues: CASSRWDRVNIEAFF. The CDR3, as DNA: TGTGCCAGCAGCCGCTGGGACAGGGTGAACATTGAAGCTTTCTTT.

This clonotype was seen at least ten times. The CDR3 spells CASSPPAGDYEQYF. For the CDR3, the DNA is TGTGCCAGCTCACCACCGGCGGGGGACTACGAGCAGTACTTC. V usage is TRBV18 and J usage is TRBJ2-7; 7 bases fit TRBD2. The CDR3 length is 14 residues. Germline values: CDR1 KGHSH, CDR2 LQKENI. The V and J ends lost 0 bases and 3 bases, in that order; junction bases with no gene match: 2.

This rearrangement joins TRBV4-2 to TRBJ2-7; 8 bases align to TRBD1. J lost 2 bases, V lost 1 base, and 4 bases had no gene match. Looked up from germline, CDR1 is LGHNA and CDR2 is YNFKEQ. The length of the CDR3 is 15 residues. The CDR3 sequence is CASSQVGQGTYEQYF. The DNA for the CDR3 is TGTGCCAGCAGCCAAGTCGGACAGGGTACCTACGAGCAGTACTTC.

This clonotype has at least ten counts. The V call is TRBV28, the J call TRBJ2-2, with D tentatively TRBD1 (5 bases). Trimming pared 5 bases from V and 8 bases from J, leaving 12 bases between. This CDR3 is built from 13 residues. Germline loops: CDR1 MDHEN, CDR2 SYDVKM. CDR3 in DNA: TGTGCCAGCAGTAAGGGGCGCGCGGGGGAGCTGTTTTTT. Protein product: CASSKGRAGELFF.

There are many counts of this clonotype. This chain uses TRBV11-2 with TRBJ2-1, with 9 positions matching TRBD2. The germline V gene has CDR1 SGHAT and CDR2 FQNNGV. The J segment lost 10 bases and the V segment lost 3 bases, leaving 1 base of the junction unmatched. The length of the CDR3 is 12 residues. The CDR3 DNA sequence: TGTGCCAGCAGCTTCACTAGCGGGGAGCAGTTCTTC. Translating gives CASSFTSGEQFF.

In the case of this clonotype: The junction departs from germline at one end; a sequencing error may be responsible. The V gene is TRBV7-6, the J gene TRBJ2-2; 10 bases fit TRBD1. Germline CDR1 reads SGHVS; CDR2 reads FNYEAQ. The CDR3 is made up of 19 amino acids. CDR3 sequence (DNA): TGTGCCAACAGCTTAGCCTCGCTCTTGACAGGGGGCTACACCGGGGAGCTGTTTTTT. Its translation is CANSLASLLTGGYTGELFF.